This TCR beta chain appears in the sequencing data of a study of blood T cell repertoires in COVID-19. The wider study: The United States, Italy and Spain were the sources of the acute and convalescent COVID-19 samples. The analysed material was cDNA or gDNA that came from T cells, B-cell-depleted T cells, or PBMCs.

V gave up 5 bases and J gave up 4 bases; unmatched junction bases: 4. Per germline, CDR1 LNHNV and CDR2 YYDKDF (reference sequence). CDR3 length: 15 amino acids. This clone was counted between two and nine times. Original processing notes: By means of reference gene primer amplification, nucleated cell counts were estimated. Repertoires were generated with immunoSEQ multiplex PCR, while TCRdb's copy carries only in-frame clones and drops some. The V and J calls and clone size come from that table; D and trimming were worked out from the DNA. The repertoire consists of approximately 12,000 clones, with roughly 80% occurring once and the leading ten covering around 4%.

The chain couples TRBV15 to TRBJ2-2, with TRBD1 identical over 10 bases. The receptor was isolated from an older woman with acute or convalescent COVID-19. Source material: peripheral blood. The CDR3 bases are TGTGCCACCAGCCGGGACAGGGGCGTCACCGGGGAGCTGTTTTTT. It specifies CATSRDRGVTGELFF.